This passage covers 27 T cell receptor beta chains from one sample sequenced in a study of cytomegalovirus exposure and HLA in healthy donors. PCR used 60 Vbeta primers and 13 Jbeta primers. The data were produced by immunoSEQ multiplex PCR, yet TCRdb's version contains in-frame clones alone and is incomplete. Here the sample spans 95,000 to 120,000 clones, 82% being singletons. The specimen was PBMCs. These receptors all stem from a woman aged 18-30 years in good health and CMV-seronegative.

The count of this clone is one. This chain connects TRBV28 to TRBJ2-7, with TRBD2 matching over 7 bases. Losses at the gene ends were 8 bases for V and 3 bases for J; bases not matched to a gene: 10. This CDR3 contains 14 residues. Germline V gives CDR1 MDHEN, CDR2 SYDVKM. The CDR3 DNA sequence: TGTGCCAGCGGGGGATGGGGGAGGGGCTACGAGCAGTACTTC. This gives the protein CASGGWGRGYEQYF.

The chain is built from TRBV14 and TRBJ2-1; 9 bases map to TRBD2. The germline CDR1 and CDR2 sequences are SGHDN and FVKESK. The CDR3 loop spans 13 amino acids. J gave up 10 bases and V 1 base, and 2 bases lay outside the gene matches. This CDR3 is CASSQGLAGEQFF. CDR3 DNA: TGTGCCAGCAGCCAAGGGCTAGCGGGAGAGCAGTTCTTC.

This rearrangement joins TRBV2 to TRBJ1-1; the D gene is possibly TRBD1 (5 bases). Germline V CDR1 and CDR2: SNHLY, FYNNEI. Trimming cost V 2 bases and J 3 bases, with 13 bases left between them. This CDR3 is built from 15 residues. The CDR3 region is CASSEIRGLDTEAFF. The CDR3 coding sequence is TGTGCCAGCAGTGAAATTAGGGGCCTGGACACTGAAGCTTTCTTT.

The rearrangement links TRBV29-1 to TRBJ1-4; D unresolved. Trimming left V 6 bases short and J 0 bases short, with 5 bases between. This CDR3 spans 12 amino acids. In germline, CDR1 is SQVTM, CDR2 ANQGSEA. CDR3 nucleotides: TGCAGCGTCCCTGCAACTAATGAAAAACTGTTTTTT. This translates into CSVPATNEKLFF.

DNA for the CDR3: TGCGCCAGCAGTCGAGGGAATGAGCAGTTCTTC. Translated: CASSRGNEQFF. The V and J genes are TRBV10-1 and TRBJ2-1; a weak D match, TRBD2 (5 bases). CDR1 and CDR2 from the germline V gene are WNHNN and SYGVQD (reference sequence). Trimming left V 5 bases short and J 7 bases short, with 6 bases between. The CDR3 is 11 amino acids.

The genes are TRBV13 and TRBJ2-3; no reliable D call. Germline V lookup: CDR1 PRHDT, CDR2 FYEKMQ (reference sequence). V lost 4 bases and J 7 bases, leaving 9 bases between the germline ends. This CDR3 contains 12 residues. CDR3 sequence (DNA): TGTGCCAGCAGCTCACGACACTATACGCAGTATTTT. Its protein product is CASSSRHYTQYF.

The V gene is TRBV7-2, the J gene TRBJ2-2; 10 bases match TRBD2. The CDR3 runs to 16 residues. The germline gives CDR1 SGHTA, CDR2 FQGNSA. J gave up 5 bases and V 5 bases, and 8 bases lay outside the gene matches. CDR3 in DNA: TGTGCCAGCAGCACCACTAGCGGGGTAGCGACCGGGGAGCTGTTTTTT. Translated: CASSTTSGVATGELFF. The variable domain in full, completed from reference TRBV7-2 and TRBJ2-2, reads GAGVSQSPSNKVTEKGKDVELRCDPISGHTALYWYRQSLGQGLEFLIYFQGNSAPDKSGLPSDRFSAERTGGSVSTLTIQRTQQEDSAVYLCASSTTSGVATGELFFGEGSRLTVL.

V gene TRBV11-3 combines with J gene TRBJ2-5; D call uncertain. This CDR3 has 13 residues. The germline CDR1 and CDR2 sequences are SGHNT and YENEEA. The V gene lost 3 bases and the J gene lost 5 bases, with 10 bases spanning the gap. The CDR3 DNA sequence: TGTGCCAGCAGCTTCGTAACCGCGGAGACCCAGTACTTC. As protein: CASSFVTAETQYF.

The chain has TRBV7-9 and TRBJ2-5; D perhaps matches TRBD2 (6 bases). The CDR3 spans 14 residues. Germline CDR1 and CDR2: SEHNR and FQNEAQ (reference sequence). Trimming pared 5 bases from V and 7 bases from J, leaving 17 bases between. Here the CDR3 reads CASSPAGGSATQYF. CDR3 bases: TGTGCCAGCAGCCCCGCCGGGGGAAGTGCGACCCAGTACTTC.

The J gene is TRBJ1-1, the V gene TRBV2; possibly TRBD1 for D (6 bases). V lost 4 bases and J 8 bases, leaving 11 bases between the germline ends. Per the germline V gene, CDR1 is SNHLY and CDR2 is FYNNEI. This CDR3 has 12 residues. CDR3 sequence reads: CASSVSGAEAFF. The CDR3 coding sequence is TGTGCCAGCAGTGTATCAGGGGCCGAAGCTTTCTTT.

The rearrangement links TRBV19 to TRBJ2-5; D unresolved. V gave up 1 base and J gave up 5 bases, with 8 bases separating them. The CDR3 sequence is 13 residues long. CDR1 and CDR2 (germline): LNHDA, SQIVND (reference sequence). The CDR3 DNA reads TGTGCCAGTAGTATAGCTAGACGGGAGACCCAGTACTTC. This encodes CASSIARRETQYF.

This chain links TRBV6-5 with TRBJ1-2; D is perhaps TRBD1 (6 bases). V was pared by 0 bases and J by 3 bases, with 11 bases between. The CDR3 sequence is 15 residues long. From germline, CDR1 is MNHEY and CDR2 SVGAGI. CDR3 in DNA: TGTGCCAGCAGTTACTCGGGGGGGGCTTACTATGGCTACACCTTC. It yields the protein CASSYSGGAYYGYTF.

This clone was recorded a few times. The J gene is TRBJ1-5, the V gene TRBV14, with D tentatively TRBD1 (6 bases). V was trimmed by 3 bases and J by 6 bases, leaving 9 bases between them. The CDR3 has 13 residues. Per germline, CDR1 SGHDN and CDR2 FVKESK. CDR3 sequence reads: CASSQGAGQPQHF. DNA for the CDR3: TGTGCCAGCAGCCAGGGGGCGGGTCAGCCCCAGCATTTT.

The CDR3 DNA is TGTGCCAGCAGTGACCCGGGACAGGTGGGAACTGAAGCTTTCTTT. Translation gives CASSDPGQVGTEAFF. The chain is built from TRBV6-1 and TRBJ1-1, with TRBD1 matching over 8 bases. Germline-derived CDR1 and CDR2 are MNHNS and SASEGT. This CDR3 region has 15 residues. V lost 3 bases and J lost 5; bases outside the gene matches: 8.

The rearrangement joins TRBV6-1 to TRBJ2-7; D may be TRBD2 (5 bases). The CDR3 runs 13 residues. The V end was cut by 6 bases, the J end by 2 bases, with 11 bases between. The germline V gene has CDR1 MNHNS and CDR2 SASEGT. The CDR3 DNA reads as TGTGCCAGCAGCTTATCGGAGGCCTACGAGCAGTACGTC. The encoded protein is CASSLSEAYEQYV.

The chain is built from TRBV19 and TRBJ1-5; D is perhaps TRBD1 (6 bases). Trimming left V 3 bases short and J 4 bases short, with 16 bases between. Germline V gene data show CDR1 as LNHDA and CDR2 as SQIVND (reference sequence). The CDR3 is 16 residues long. CDR3: CASSIRGSEGNQPQHF. In nucleotides, the CDR3 is TGTGCCAGTAGTATTAGGGGGAGCGAGGGAAATCAGCCCCAGCATTTT.

V usage is TRBV6-6 and J usage is TRBJ2-1; 12 bases agree with TRBD2. This CDR3 region has 16 residues. The V and J ends lost 6 bases and 7 bases, in that order; junction bases with no gene match: 10. Germline-derived CDR1 and CDR2 are MNHNY and SVGAGI (reference sequence). The chain's CDR3 is CASRPGSSGRVNEQFF. DNA for the CDR3: TGTGCCAGCAGACCCGGGTCTAGCGGGAGGGTAAATGAGCAGTTCTTC.

The rearrangement joins TRBV5-1 to TRBJ1-1; perhaps TRBD1 as D (6 bases). Trimming stripped 4 bases from V and 7 bases from J, with 23 bases between. The germline gives CDR1 SGHRS, CDR2 YFSETQ. This CDR3 is 16 amino acids long. The CDR3 loop is CASSNQGYSGSGEAFF. The CDR3 DNA reads as TGCGCCAGCAGCAACCAGGGGTACTCCGGTTCGGGTGAAGCTTTCTTT.

The chain couples TRBV11-2 to TRBJ2-6, with TRBD1 matching over 7 bases. The CDR3 contains 15 residues. Germline CDR1 is SGHAT and CDR2 is FQNNGV. V lost 5 bases and J lost 3; bases outside the gene matches: 4. CDR3: CASSPTGVGANVLTF. Written as DNA, the CDR3 is TGTGCCAGCAGCCCCACAGGGGTTGGGGCCAACGTCCTGACTTTC.

The rearrangement uses TRBV4-1 and TRBJ1-5; D is ambiguous. V gave up 6 bases and J gave up 7 bases, with 13 bases separating them. Germline-derived CDR1 and CDR2 are MGHRA and YSYEKL. CDR3 length equals 13 residues. CDR3 sequence (DNA): TGCGCCAGCAGTGGAGCGGGGAGGCAGCCCCAGCATTTT. Protein: CASSGAGRQPQHF.

CDR3 DNA: TGTGCCAGCAATTCTGGCAGTAGCACAGATACGCAGTATTTT. Its translation: CASNSGSSTDTQYF. This rearrangement joins TRBV6-5 to TRBJ2-3; D gene uncertain. Germline-derived CDR1 and CDR2 are MNHEY and SVGAGI. V shed 7 bases and J shed 0 bases, with 11 bases lying between them. This CDR3 is built from 14 residues.

This CDR3 reads CATSRVTSGENQYF. In nucleotides, the CDR3 is TGTGCCACCAGCAGAGTAACTAGCGGGGAGAACCAATACTTC. The gene calls are TRBV15 and TRBJ2-5; 10 bases align to TRBD2. With V trimmed by 1 base and J by 14 bases, 10 bases remained unmatched. The CDR3 covers 14 residues. Germline loops: CDR1 LNHNV, CDR2 YYDKDF (reference sequence). Based on the CDR3 plus reference TRBV15 and TRBJ2-5, the full variable domain is DAMVIQNPRYQVTQFGKPVTLSCSQTLNHNVMYWYQQKSSQAPKLLFHYYDKDFNNEADTPDNFQSRRPNTSFCFLDIRSPGLGDTAMYLCATSRVTSGENQYFGPGTRLLVL.

The chain employs TRBV2 and TRBJ2-2; 7 bases are a match to TRBD2. The CDR3 totals 14 residues. J lost 4 bases, V lost 7 bases, and 6 bases had no gene match. Germline values: CDR1 SNHLY, CDR2 FYNNEI. The CDR3 spells CASISTSRTGELFF. DNA of the CDR3: TGTGCCAGCATTTCGACTAGCCGCACCGGGGAGCTGTTTTTT. The full variable domain, with the rest looked up from reference TRBV2 and TRBJ2-2, is EPEVTQTPSHQVTQMGQEVILRCVPISNHLYFYWYRQILGQKVEFLVSFYNNEISEKSEIFDDQFSVERPDGSNFTLKIRSTKLEDSAMYFCASISTSRTGELFFGEGSRLTVL.

This clone was counted only a few times. The chain combines TRBV14 with TRBJ2-3; no definite D call. CDR1 SGHDN and CDR2 FVKESK come from the germline V gene. The CDR3 covers 15 residues. V dropped 3 bases and J dropped 4 bases, with 14 bases sitting between them. DNA for the CDR3: TGTGCCAGCAGCCATAGAGTCATCCCGCCAGATACGCAGTATTTT. Its protein is CASSHRVIPPDTQYF.

J is TRBJ1-3 and V is TRBV6-5; 7 nucleotides agree with TRBD1. V lost 4 bases, J lost 4 bases, and 10 bases stayed unmatched. The CDR3 is made up of 16 amino acids. In germline, CDR1 is MNHEY, CDR2 SVGAGI. The DNA for the CDR3 is TGTGCCAGCAGTTCTAGACAGGGCCGTAGGGGAAACACCATATATTTT. Translation: CASSSRQGRRGNTIYF.

The genes are TRBV9 and TRBJ1-1, with D unclear. Germline CDR1 SGDLS, CDR2 YYNGEE. This CDR3 spans 14 amino acids. V dropped 3 bases and J dropped 3 bases, with 12 bases sitting between them. CDR3 residues: CASSAGQRDTEAFF. DNA of the CDR3: TGTGCCAGCAGCGCCGGCCAGAGGGACACTGAAGCTTTCTTT.

With respect to this clone: Other DNA sequences of this sample code for an identical CDR3. The chain recombines TRBV28 with TRBJ1-5; D is perhaps TRBD1 (6 bases). CDR3 length equals 15 residues. The V gene's germline CDR1 is MDHEN and CDR2 SYDVKM. V was cut by 5 bases and J by 1 base, with 12 bases left in between. CDR3 sequence (DNA): TGTGCCAGCAGTCCGGGGGGGCGAAGCAATCAGCCCCAGCATTTT. It encodes CASSPGGRSNQPQHF.